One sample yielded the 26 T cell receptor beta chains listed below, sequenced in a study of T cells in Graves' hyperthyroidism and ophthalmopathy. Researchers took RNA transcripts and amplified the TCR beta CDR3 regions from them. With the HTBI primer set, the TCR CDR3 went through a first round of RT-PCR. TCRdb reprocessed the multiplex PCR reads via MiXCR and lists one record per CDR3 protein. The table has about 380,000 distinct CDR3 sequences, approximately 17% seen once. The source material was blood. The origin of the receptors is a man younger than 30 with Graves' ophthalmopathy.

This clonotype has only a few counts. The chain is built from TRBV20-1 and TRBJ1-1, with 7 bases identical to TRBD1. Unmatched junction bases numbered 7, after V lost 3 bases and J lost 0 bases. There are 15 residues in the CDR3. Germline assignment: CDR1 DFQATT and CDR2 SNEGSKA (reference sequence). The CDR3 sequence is CSARYSDRVNTEAFF. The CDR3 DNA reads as TGCAGTGCTAGGTATTCTGACAGGGTGAACACTGAAGCTTTCTTT.

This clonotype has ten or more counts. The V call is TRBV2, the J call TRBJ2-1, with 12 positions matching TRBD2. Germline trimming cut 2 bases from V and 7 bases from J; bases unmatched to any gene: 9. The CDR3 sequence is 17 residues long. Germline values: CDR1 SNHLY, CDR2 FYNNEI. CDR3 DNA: TGTGCCAGCAGTGAAATCCTAACTAGCGGGGGGATTAATGAGCAGTTCTTC. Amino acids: CASSEILTSGGINEQFF.

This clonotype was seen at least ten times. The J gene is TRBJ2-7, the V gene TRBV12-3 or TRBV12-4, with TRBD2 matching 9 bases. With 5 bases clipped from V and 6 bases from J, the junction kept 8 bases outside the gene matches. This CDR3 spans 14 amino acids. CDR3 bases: TGTGCCAGCAGTCCCATAGCGGGGGCGAGCGAGCAGTACTTC. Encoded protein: CASSPIAGASEQYF.

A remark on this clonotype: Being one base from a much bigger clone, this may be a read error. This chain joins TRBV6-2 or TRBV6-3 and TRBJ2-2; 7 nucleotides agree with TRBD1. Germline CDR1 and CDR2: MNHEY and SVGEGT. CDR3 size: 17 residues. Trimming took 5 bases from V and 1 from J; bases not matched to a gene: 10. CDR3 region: CASSAKGQMQNTGELFF. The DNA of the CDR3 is TGTGCCAGCAGTGCAAAGGGACAGATGCAGAACACCGGGGAGCTGTTTTTT.

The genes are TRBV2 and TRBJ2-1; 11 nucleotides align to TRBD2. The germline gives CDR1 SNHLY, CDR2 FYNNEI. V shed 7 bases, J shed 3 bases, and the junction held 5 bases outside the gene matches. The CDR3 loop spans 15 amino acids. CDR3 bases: TGTGCCAGCAAGTCTAGCGGGGGGAACTACAATGAGCAGTTCTTC. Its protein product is CASKSSGGNYNEQFF.

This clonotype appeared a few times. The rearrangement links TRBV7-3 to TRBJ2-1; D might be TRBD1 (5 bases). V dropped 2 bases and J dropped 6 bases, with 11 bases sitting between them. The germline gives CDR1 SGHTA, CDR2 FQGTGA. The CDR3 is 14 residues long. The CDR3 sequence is CASSLVVGLNEQFF. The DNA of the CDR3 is TGTGCCAGCAGCTTAGTGGTGGGGCTCAATGAGCAGTTCTTC.

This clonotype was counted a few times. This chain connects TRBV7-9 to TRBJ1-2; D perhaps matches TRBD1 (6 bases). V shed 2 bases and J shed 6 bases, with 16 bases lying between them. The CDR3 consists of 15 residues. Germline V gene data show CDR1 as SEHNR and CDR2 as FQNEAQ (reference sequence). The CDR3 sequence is CASSLRAAGEDGYTF. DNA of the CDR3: TGTGCCAGCAGCTTAAGGGCCGCAGGGGAGGATGGCTACACCTTC.

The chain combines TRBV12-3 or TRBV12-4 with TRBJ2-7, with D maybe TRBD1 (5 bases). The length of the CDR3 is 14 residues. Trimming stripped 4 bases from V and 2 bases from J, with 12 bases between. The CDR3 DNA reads TGTGCCAGCAGTTGGGCAGGGATAGCCTACGAGCAGTACTTC. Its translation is CASSWAGIAYEQYF.

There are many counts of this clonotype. The CDR3 protein is CASTLTSGDQPQHF. The CDR3 nucleotides read TGTGCCAGCACCCTGACCTCTGGGGATCAGCCCCAGCATTTT. V and J are TRBV12-3 or TRBV12-4 and TRBJ1-5; no firm D call. There are 14 residues in the CDR3. V was trimmed by 7 bases and J by 5 bases, leaving 15 bases between them.

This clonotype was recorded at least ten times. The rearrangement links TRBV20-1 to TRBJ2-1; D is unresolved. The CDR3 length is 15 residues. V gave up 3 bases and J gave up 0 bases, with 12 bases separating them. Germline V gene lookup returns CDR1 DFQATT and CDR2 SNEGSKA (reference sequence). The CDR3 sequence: CSARSGRSSYNEQFF. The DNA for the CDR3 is TGCAGTGCTAGGAGTGGCCGCAGCTCCTACAATGAGCAGTTCTTC.

The CDR3 reads CASSEAATGKVGIQYF. In nucleotides, the CDR3 is TGTGCCAGCAGTGAAGCGGCGACAGGGAAGGTTGGCATTCAGTACTTC. The chain employs TRBV6-1 and TRBJ2-4; 7 bases are a match to TRBD1. Germline V gene lookup returns CDR1 MNHNS and CDR2 SASEGT. The CDR3 has 16 amino acids. V lost 0 bases and J lost 9; bases outside the gene matches: 11.

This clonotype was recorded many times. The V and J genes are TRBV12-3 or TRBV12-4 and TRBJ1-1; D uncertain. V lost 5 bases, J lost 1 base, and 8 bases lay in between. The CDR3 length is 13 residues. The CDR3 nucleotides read TGTGCCAGCAGTCGCCACAAGAACACTGAAGCTTTCTTT. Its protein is CASSRHKNTEAFF.

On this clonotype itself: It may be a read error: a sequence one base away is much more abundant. In DNA, the CDR3 is TGTGCCATCAGTGGGGACCTTAGCAATCAGCCCCAGCATTTT. Amino acids: CAISGDLSNQPQHF. The chain links TRBV10-3 to TRBJ1-5, with D perhaps TRBD1 (5 bases). V lost 4 bases and J lost 0, with 7 bases in between. The germline CDR1 and CDR2 sequences are ENHRY and SYGVKD. The length of the CDR3 is 14 residues.

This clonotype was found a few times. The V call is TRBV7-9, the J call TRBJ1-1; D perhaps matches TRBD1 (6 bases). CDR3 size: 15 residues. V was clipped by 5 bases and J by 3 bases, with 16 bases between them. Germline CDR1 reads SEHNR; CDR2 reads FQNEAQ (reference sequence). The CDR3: CASSGGGAGDTEAFF. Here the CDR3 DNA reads TGTGCCAGCAGCGGCGGGGGCGCAGGGGACACTGAAGCTTTCTTT.

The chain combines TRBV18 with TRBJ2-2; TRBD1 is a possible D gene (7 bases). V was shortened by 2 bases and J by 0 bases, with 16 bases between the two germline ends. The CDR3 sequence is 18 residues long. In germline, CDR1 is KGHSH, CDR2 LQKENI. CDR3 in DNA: TGTGCCAGCTCACCATGGGCGGGACAGATAGCGAACACCGGGGAGCTGTTTTTT. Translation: CASSPWAGQIANTGELFF.

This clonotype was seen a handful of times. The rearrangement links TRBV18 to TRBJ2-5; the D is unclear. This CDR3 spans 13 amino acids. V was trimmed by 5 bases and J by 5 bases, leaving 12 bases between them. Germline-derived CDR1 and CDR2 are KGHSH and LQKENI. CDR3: CASSKEIRETQYF. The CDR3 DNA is TGTGCCAGCTCAAAGGAAATCCGGGAGACCCAGTACTTC. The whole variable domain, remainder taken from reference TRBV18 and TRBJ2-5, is NAGVMQNPRHLVRRRGQEARLRCSPMKGHSHVYWYRQLPEEGLKFMVYLQKENIIDESGMPKERFSAEFPKEGPSILRIQQVVRGDSAAYFCASSKEIRETQYFGPGTRLLVL.

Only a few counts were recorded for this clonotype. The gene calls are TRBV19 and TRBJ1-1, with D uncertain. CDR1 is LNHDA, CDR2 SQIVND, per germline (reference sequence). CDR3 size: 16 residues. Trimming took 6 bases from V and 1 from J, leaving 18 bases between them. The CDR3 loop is CASSPQGAGWNTEAFF. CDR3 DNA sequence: TGTGCCAGTAGCCCCCAAGGAGCCGGTTGGAACACTGAAGCTTTCTTT.

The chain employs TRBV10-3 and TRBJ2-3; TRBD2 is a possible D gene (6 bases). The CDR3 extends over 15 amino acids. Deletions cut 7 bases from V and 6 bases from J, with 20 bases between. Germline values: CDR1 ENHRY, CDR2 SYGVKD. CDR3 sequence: CAINTGLTPGDTQYF. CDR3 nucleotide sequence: TGTGCCATCAACACGGGACTTACACCAGGGGATACGCAGTATTTT.

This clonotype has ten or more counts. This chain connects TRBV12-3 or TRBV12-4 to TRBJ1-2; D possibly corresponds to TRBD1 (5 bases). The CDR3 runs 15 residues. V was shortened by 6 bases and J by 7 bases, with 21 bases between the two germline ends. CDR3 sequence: CASSPGRRAIGGYTF. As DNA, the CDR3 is TGTGCCAGCAGCCCCGGTCGCAGGGCGATTGGTGGCTACACCTTC.

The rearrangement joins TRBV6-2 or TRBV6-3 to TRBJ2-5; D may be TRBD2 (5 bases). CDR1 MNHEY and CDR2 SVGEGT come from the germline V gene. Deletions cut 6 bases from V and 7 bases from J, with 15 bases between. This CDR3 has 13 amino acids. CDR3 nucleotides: TGTGCCAGCAGGGCTTGGGGAGCCTGGACCCAGTACTTC. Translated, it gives CASRAWGAWTQYF.

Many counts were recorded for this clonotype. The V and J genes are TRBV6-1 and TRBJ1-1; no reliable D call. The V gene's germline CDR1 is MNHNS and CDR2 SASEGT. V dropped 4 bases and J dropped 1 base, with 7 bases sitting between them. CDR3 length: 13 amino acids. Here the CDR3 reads CASSAEPNTEAFF. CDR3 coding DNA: TGTGCCAGCAGTGCCGAGCCGAACACTGAAGCTTTCTTT.

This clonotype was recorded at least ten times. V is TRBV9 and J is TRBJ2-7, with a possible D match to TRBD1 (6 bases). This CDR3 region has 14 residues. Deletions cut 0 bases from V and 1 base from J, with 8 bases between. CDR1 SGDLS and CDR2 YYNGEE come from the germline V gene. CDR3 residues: CASSVGRGSYEQYF. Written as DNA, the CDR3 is TGTGCCAGCAGCGTAGGCAGGGGTTCCTACGAGCAGTACTTC.

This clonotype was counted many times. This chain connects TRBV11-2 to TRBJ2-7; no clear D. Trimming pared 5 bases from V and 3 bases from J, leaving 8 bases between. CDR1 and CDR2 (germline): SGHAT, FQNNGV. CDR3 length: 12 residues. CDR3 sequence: CASSPYRYEQYF. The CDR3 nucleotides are TGTGCCAGCAGCCCTTACCGCTACGAGCAGTACTTC.

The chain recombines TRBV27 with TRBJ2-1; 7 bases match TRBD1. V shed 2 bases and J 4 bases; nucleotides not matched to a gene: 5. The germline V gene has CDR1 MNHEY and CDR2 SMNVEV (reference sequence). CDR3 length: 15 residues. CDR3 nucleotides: TGTGCCAGCAGTTTAAACCCGACAGGGTACAATGAGCAGTTCTTC. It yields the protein CASSLNPTGYNEQFF.

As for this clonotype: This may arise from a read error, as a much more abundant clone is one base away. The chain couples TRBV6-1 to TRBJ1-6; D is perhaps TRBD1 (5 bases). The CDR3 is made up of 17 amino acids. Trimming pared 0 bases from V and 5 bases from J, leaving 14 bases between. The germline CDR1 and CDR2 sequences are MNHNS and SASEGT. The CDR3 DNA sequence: TGTGCCAGCAGTGAAGCTGGAGGGGTCACCCATAATTCACCCCTCCACTTT. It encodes CASSEAGGVTHNSPLHF.

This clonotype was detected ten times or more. The CDR3 spells CASSAAENIQYF. As DNA, the CDR3 is TGTGCCAGCAGCGCAGCAGAAAACATTCAGTACTTC. The chain joins TRBV28 to TRBJ2-4; D gene unclear. Trimming removed 6 bases from V and 5 bases from J, with 8 bases in between. The germline CDR1 and CDR2 sequences are MDHEN and SYDVKM. The CDR3 covers 12 residues.